These 17 T cell receptor beta chains came from one sample sequenced in a study of blood T cell repertoires in COVID-19. Method: immunoSEQ multiplex PCR; TCRdb's copy keeps in-frame clones and lacks some. The sample lists about 400,000 clones, roughly nine tenths occurring once. The sample comprised peripheral blood. These receptors all come from a man in his forties with acute or convalescent COVID-19.

V and J are TRBV5-1 and TRBJ2-3; tentatively, D is TRBD2 (5 bases). CDR1 is SGHRS, CDR2 YFSETQ, per germline. V dropped 0 bases and J dropped 4 bases, with 18 bases sitting between them. The CDR3 extends over 17 amino acids. CDR3 sequence: CASSLVVSEGYADTQYF. For the CDR3, the DNA is TGCGCCAGCAGCTTGGTTGTGTCCGAGGGCTACGCAGATACGCAGTATTTT.

The genes are TRBV19 and TRBJ1-1; a possible D gene is TRBD1 (5 bases). Per the germline V gene, CDR1 is LNHDA and CDR2 is SQIVND (reference sequence). V was pared by 8 bases and J by 1 base, with 11 bases between. The CDR3 spans 13 residues. The CDR3 DNA sequence: TGTGCCAGTTCCAGTGACAGGAACACTGAAGCTTTCTTT. As protein: CASSSDRNTEAFF.

The rearrangement links TRBV5-5 to TRBJ1-3, with a tentative D call TRBD1 (6 bases). V was pared by 0 bases and J by 4 bases, with 14 bases between. There are 16 residues in the CDR3. Germline V gene data show CDR1 as SGHKS and CDR2 as YYEKEE (reference sequence). The CDR3 loop reads CASSLAVGAQGNTIYF. The DNA of the CDR3 is TGTGCCAGCAGCTTGGCCGTGGGGGCGCAAGGAAACACCATATATTTT.

This clone was found a few times. The rearrangement links TRBV11-3 to TRBJ2-1; a possible D gene is TRBD1 (6 bases). The ends were cut back, 2 bases at V and 9 bases at J, with 26 bases in the middle. Germline values: CDR1 SGHNT, CDR2 YENEEA. The CDR3 totals 18 residues. The CDR3 nucleotides read TGTGCCAGCAGCTTATGGCCGTTAGGGGCAGGGGTAGAAGGTGAGCAGTTCTTC. Translated: CASSLWPLGAGVEGEQFF.

The chain employs TRBV15 and TRBJ2-7; TRBD1 aligns across 8 bases. Unmatched junction bases numbered 6, after V lost 1 base and J lost 4 bases. The CDR3 is 15 amino acids. The germline gives CDR1 LNHNV, CDR2 YYDKDF (reference sequence). The CDR3 loop is CATSRGGQGRYEQYF. CDR3 DNA: TGTGCCACCAGCAGAGGCGGACAGGGAAGGTACGAGCAGTACTTC.

The rearrangement links TRBV14 to TRBJ2-5; D is undetermined. Germline CDR1 reads SGHDN; CDR2 reads FVKESK. There are 13 residues in the CDR3. With 0 bases removed from V and 5 bases from J, the gap between germline ends came to 7 bases. Here the CDR3 reads CASSQDFQETQYF. For the CDR3, the DNA is TGTGCCAGCAGCCAAGATTTCCAGGAGACCCAGTACTTC.

This clone was counted between two and nine times. This chain joins TRBV30 and TRBJ2-7; 8 nucleotides line up with TRBD1. CDR3 length: 14 amino acids. Germline lookup yields CDR1 GTSNPN and CDR2 SVGIG (reference sequence). Unmatched junction bases numbered 6, after V lost 0 bases and J lost 5 bases. CDR3 residues: CAWSVGQGANEQYF. The CDR3, as DNA: TGTGCCTGGAGTGTAGGTCAGGGGGCCAACGAGCAGTACTTC.

The chain joins TRBV7-9 to TRBJ2-7, with D uncertain. This CDR3 has 14 amino acids. V lost 1 base to trimming and J lost 1 base, with 8 bases between them. Germline values: CDR1 SEHNR, CDR2 FQNEAQ (reference sequence). CDR3 sequence: CASSLGSLSYEQYF. In nucleotides, the CDR3 is TGTGCCAGCAGCTTAGGGTCCCTATCCTACGAGCAGTACTTC. The variable domain in full, completed from reference TRBV7-9 and TRBJ2-7, reads DTGVSQNPRHKITKRGQNVTFRCDPISEHNRLYWYRQTLGQGPEFLTYFQNEAQLEKSRLLSDRFSAERPKGSFSTLEIQRTEQGDSAMYLCASSLGSLSYEQYFGPGTRLTVT.

This chain's CDR3 is CASSAGFNEKLFF. The CDR3 coding sequence is TGTGCCAGCAGTGCAGGGTTTAATGAAAAACTGTTTTTT. The chain employs TRBV2 and TRBJ1-4; D perhaps matches TRBD1 (5 bases). Per germline, CDR1 SNHLY and CDR2 FYNNEI. V was cut by 4 bases and J by 4 bases, with 7 bases left in between. The CDR3 contains 13 residues. The full variable domain, in which reference TRBV2 and TRBJ1-4 provide the parts outside the CDR3, is EPEVTQTPSHQVTQMGQEVILRCVPISNHLYFYWYRQILGQKVEFLVSFYNNEISEKSEIFDDQFSVERPDGSNFTLKIRSTKLEDSAMYFCASSAGFNEKLFFGSGTQLSVL.

This chain connects TRBV7-6 to TRBJ1-1; tentatively, D is TRBD1 (5 bases). Looked up from germline, CDR1 is SGHVS and CDR2 is FNYEAQ. The CDR3 has 17 residues. Trimming left V 0 bases short and J 0 bases short, with 14 bases between. CDR3 region: CASSLALGPDMNTEAFF. CDR3 nucleotide sequence: TGTGCCAGCAGCTTAGCTTTGGGTCCGGACATGAACACTGAAGCTTTCTTT.

The chain has TRBV5-4 and TRBJ2-3, with TRBD2 matching 8 bases. The CDR3 contains 16 residues. Trimming cost V 7 bases and J 0 bases; bases outside gene matches: 10. Germline lookup yields CDR1 SGHNT and CDR2 YYREEE (reference sequence). In nucleotides, the CDR3 is TGTGCCAGCCGAAAAAAGCGGGAGTTAAGCACAGATACGCAGTATTTT. Translated, it gives CASRKKRELSTDTQYF.

The chain has TRBV28 and TRBJ1-2; unclear D gene. The germline CDR1 and CDR2 sequences are MDHEN and SYDVKM. This CDR3 region has 18 residues. V lost 7 bases and J lost 0, with 24 bases in between. Here the CDR3 DNA reads TGTGCCAGCACCTCGCTGCCCCCCGGGGTGTCCGCTAACTATGGCTACACCTTC. It yields the protein CASTSLPPGVSANYGYTF.

The V call is TRBV28, the J call TRBJ2-7, with 7 nucleotides matching TRBD1. With V trimmed by 3 bases and J by 6 bases, 11 bases remained unmatched. Germline V CDR1 and CDR2: MDHEN, SYDVKM. This CDR3 is built from 15 residues. The CDR3 DNA sequence: TGTGCCAGCAGTTTGTCGGTGACAGGGTCGGGCGAGCAGTACTTC. Translation: CASSLSVTGSGEQYF. Together with reference TRBV28 and TRBJ2-7, the CDR3 gives the full variable domain: DVKVTQSSRYLVKRTGEKVFLECVQDMDHENMFWYRQDPGLGLRLIYFSYDVKMKEKGDIPEGYSVSREKKERFSLILESASTNQTSMYLCASSLSVTGSGEQYFGPGTRLTVT.

On this clone itself: A junction boundary mismatches the germline segment, possibly from a read error. The rearrangement uses TRBV25-1 and TRBJ2-7; 7 nucleotides match TRBD1. The germline CDR1 and CDR2 sequences are MGHDK and SYGVNS. The CDR3 runs to 15 residues. The CDR3 region has the DNA TGTGCCAGCAGTGAACGAGGGACAGCCTCCTCCGAGCAGTACTTC. This gives the protein CASSERGTASSEQYF.

This chain connects TRBV4-1 to TRBJ1-5; D might be TRBD1 (5 bases). This CDR3 spans 17 amino acids. Germline CDR1 and CDR2: MGHRA and YSYEKL. V was shortened by 1 base and J by 4 bases, with 17 bases between the two germline ends. CDR3 in amino acids: CASSQGLARQLNQPQHF. The CDR3 coding sequence is TGCGCCAGCAGCCAAGGTCTTGCGCGACAGTTGAATCAGCCCCAGCATTTT.

The chain combines TRBV27 with TRBJ1-6; 9 bases map to TRBD1. V dropped 6 bases and J dropped 9; count of bases not matched to a gene: 15. CDR1 MNHEY and CDR2 SMNVEV come from the germline V gene (reference sequence). This CDR3 comprises 17 residues. In DNA form, the CDR3 reads TGTGCCAGCAGCTCCCTCGGGGGACAGGGTATTCTTTCACCCCTCCACTTT. Its translation is CASSSLGGQGILSPLHF.

Only one count was recorded for this clone. The rearrangement joins TRBV28 to TRBJ1-2, with D perhaps matching TRBD1 (6 bases). Germline CDR1 MDHEN, CDR2 SYDVKM. The germline V and J ends were trimmed by 2 bases and 5 bases, with 15 bases remaining between them. The CDR3 loop spans 15 amino acids. The CDR3 sequence is CASSLGGLGFYGYTF. CDR3 sequence (DNA): TGTGCCAGCAGTTTAGGGGGCCTCGGGTTTTATGGCTACACCTTC.